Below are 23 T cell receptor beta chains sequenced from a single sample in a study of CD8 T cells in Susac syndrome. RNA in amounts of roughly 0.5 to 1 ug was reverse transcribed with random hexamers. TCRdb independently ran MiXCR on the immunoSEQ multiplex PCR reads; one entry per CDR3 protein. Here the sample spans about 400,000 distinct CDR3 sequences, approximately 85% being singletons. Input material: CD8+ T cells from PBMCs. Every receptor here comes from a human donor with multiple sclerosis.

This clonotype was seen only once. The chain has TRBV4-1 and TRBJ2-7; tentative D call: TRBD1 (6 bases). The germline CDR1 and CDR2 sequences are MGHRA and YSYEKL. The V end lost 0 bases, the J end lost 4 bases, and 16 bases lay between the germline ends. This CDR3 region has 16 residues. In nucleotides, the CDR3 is TGCGCCAGCAGCCAAGATGACCCGGGCCAGGGGTACGAGCAGTACTTC. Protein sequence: CASSQDDPGQGYEQYF.

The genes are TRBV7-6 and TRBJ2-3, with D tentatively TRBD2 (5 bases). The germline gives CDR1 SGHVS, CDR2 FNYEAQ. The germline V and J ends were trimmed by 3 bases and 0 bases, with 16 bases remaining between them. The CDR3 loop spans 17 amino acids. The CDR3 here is CASSFKDGGGSTDTQYF. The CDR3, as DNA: TGTGCCAGCAGCTTTAAGGATGGAGGCGGAAGCACAGATACGCAGTATTTT.

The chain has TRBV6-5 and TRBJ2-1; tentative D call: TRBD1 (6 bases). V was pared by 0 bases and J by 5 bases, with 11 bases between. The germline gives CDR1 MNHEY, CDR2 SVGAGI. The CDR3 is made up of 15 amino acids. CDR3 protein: CASSYSRTVNNEQFF. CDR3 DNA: TGTGCCAGCAGTTACTCCCGGACAGTTAACAATGAGCAGTTCTTC.

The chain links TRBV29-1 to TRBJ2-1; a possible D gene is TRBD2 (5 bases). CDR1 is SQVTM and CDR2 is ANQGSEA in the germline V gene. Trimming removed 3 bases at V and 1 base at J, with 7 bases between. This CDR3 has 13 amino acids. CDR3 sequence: CSVDGGSYNEQFF. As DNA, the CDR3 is TGCAGCGTTGATGGAGGTTCCTACAATGAGCAGTTCTTC.

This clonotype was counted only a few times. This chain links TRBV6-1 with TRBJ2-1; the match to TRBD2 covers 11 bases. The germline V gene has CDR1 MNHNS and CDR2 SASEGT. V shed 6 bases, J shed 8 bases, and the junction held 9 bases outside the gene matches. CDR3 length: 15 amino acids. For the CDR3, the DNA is TGTGCCAGCAGACTGACTAGCGGGACGAGGGATGAGCAGTTCTTC. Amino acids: CASRLTSGTRDEQFF.

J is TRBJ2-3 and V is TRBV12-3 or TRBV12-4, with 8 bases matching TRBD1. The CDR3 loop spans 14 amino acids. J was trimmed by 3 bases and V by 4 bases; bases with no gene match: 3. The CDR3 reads CASSWTGPTDTQYF. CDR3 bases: TGTGCCAGCAGTTGGACAGGGCCAACAGATACGCAGTATTTT.

In nucleotides, the CDR3 is TGCAGTGCTAGAGGACCCTGTGATTCCCCGGTAGGCTACACCTTC. The encoded protein is CSARGPCDSPVGYTF. The V gene is TRBV20-1, the J gene TRBJ1-2; D is unresolved. Trimming took 1 base from V and 8 from J, leaving 20 bases between them. The CDR3 length is 15 residues. Germline CDR1 DFQATT, CDR2 SNEGSKA (reference sequence).

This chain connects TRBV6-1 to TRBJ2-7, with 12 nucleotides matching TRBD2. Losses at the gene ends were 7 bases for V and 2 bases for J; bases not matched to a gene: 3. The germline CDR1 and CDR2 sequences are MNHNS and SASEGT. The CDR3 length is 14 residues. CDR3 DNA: TGTGCCAGCATTAGACTAGCGGGAGCCTACGAGCAGTACTTC. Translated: CASIRLAGAYEQYF.

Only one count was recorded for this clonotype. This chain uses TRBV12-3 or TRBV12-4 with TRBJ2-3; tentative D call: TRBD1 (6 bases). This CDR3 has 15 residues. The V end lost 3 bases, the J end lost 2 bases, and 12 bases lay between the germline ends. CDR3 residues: CASSFGTPYTDTQYF. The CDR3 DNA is TGTGCCAGCAGTTTTGGGACACCCTACACAGATACGCAGTATTTT.

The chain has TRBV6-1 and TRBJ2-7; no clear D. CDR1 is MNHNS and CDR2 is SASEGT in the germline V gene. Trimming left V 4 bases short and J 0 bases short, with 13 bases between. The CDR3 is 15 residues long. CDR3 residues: CASSVSTVGSYEQYF. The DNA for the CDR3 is TGTGCCAGCAGTGTTTCGACGGTGGGCTCCTACGAGCAGTACTTC.

The CDR3 loop is CASSLIRGSSYNEQFF. The DNA for the CDR3 is TGTGCCAGCAGTTTAATCCGGGGAAGCTCCTACAATGAGCAGTTCTTC. The chain carries TRBV28 and TRBJ2-1; possibly TRBD2 for D (5 bases). Germline lookup yields CDR1 MDHEN and CDR2 SYDVKM. V gave up 2 bases and J gave up 0 bases, with 11 bases separating them. The CDR3 loop spans 16 amino acids.

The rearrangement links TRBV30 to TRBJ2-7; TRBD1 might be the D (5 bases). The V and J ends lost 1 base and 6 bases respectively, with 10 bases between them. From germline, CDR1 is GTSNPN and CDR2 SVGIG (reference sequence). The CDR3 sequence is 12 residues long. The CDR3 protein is CAWSELGREQYF. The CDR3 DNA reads TGTGCCTGGAGTGAGTTGGGGCGCGAGCAGTACTTC.

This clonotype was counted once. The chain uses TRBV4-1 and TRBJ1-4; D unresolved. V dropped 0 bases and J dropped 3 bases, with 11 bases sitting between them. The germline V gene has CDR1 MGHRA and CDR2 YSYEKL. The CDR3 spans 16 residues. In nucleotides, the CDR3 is TGCGCCAGCAGCCAAGATGGTAACGGGCCTAATGAAAAACTGTTTTTT. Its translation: CASSQDGNGPNEKLFF.

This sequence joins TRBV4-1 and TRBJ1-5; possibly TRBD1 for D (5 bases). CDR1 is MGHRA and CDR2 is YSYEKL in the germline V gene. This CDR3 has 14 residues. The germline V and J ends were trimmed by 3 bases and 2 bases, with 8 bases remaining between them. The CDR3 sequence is CASSQGVGNQPQHF. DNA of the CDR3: TGCGCCAGCAGCCAGGGGGTCGGCAATCAGCCCCAGCATTTT.

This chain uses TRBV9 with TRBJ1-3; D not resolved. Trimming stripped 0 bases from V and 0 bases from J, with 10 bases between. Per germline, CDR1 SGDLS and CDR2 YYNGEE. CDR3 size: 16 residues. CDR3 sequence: CASSVALTNSGNTIYF. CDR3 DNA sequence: TGTGCCAGCAGCGTAGCCCTGACGAACTCTGGAAACACCATATATTTT.

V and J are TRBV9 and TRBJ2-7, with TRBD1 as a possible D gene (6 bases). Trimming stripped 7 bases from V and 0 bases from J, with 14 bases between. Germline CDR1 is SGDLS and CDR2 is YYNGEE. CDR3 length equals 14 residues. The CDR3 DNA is TGTGCCAGCGGTACCAGGGACAACTCCTACGAGCAGTACTTC. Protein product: CASGTRDNSYEQYF.

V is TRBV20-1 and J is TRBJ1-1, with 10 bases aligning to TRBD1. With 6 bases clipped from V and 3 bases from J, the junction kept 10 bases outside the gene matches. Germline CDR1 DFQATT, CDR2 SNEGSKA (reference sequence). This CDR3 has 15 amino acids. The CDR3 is CSAKRSGQGDTEAFF. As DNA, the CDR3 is TGCAGTGCAAAGAGATCTGGACAGGGGGACACTGAAGCTTTCTTT.

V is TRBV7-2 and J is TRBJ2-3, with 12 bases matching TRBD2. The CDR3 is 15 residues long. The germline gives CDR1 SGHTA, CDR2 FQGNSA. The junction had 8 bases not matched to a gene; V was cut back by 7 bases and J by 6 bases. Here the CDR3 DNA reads TGTGCCAGCACTCTAGCGGGGGGGCTAGCCGATACGCAGTATTTT. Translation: CASTLAGGLADTQYF.

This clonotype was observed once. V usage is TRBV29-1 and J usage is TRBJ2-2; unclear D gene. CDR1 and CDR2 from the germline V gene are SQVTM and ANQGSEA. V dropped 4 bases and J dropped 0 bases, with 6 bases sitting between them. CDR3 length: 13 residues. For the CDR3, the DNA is TGCAGCGTTGGGGTGACGAACACCGGGGAGCTGTTTTTT. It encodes CSVGVTNTGELFF.

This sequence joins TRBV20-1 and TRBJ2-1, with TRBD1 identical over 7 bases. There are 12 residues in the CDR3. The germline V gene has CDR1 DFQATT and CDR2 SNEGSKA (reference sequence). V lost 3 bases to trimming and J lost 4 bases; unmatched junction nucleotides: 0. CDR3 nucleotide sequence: TGCAGTGCTAGGGGACAGTACAATGAGCAGTTCTTC. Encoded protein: CSARGQYNEQFF.

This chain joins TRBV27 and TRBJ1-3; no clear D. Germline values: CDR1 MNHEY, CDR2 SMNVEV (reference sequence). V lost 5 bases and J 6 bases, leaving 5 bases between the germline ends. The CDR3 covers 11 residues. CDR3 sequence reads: CASSQENTIYF. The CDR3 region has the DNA TGTGCCAGCAGTCAGGAAAACACCATATATTTT.

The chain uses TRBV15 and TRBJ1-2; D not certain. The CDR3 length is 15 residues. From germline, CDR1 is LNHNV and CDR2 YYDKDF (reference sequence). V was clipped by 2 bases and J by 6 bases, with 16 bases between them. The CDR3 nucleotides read TGTGCCACCAGCAGAACCGGGCCCCAACCGGATGGCTACACCTTC. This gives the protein CATSRTGPQPDGYTF.

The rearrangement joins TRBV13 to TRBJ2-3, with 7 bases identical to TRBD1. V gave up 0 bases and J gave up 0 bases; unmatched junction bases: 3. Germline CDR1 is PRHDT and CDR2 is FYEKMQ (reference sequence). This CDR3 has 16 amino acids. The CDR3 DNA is TGTGCCAGCAGCTTAGGGGGGACAGCTAGCACAGATACGCAGTATTTT. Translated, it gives CASSLGGTASTDTQYF.